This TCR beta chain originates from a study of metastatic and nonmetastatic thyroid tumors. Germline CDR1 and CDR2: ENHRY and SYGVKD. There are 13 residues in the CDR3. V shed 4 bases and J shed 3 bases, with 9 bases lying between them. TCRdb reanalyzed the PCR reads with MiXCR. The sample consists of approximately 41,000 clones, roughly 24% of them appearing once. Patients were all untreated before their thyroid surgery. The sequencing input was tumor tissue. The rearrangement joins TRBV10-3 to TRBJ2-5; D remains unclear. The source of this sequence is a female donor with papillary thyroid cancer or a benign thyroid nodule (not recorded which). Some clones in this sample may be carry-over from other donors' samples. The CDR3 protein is CAISGRTEETQYF. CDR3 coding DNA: TGTGCCATCAGTGGACGGACGGAAGAGACCCAGTACTTC.